This record covers a single TCR beta chain. Following extraction, RNA underwent reverse transcription to cDNA, which served as the sequencing template. The repertoire was sequenced with immunoSEQ multiplex PCR; TCRdb's copy has only in-frame clones and lacks some. Of more than 95,000 clones in the sample, about 50% were seen once. The data are from a study of CD8+ T cells in alopecia areata. The junction had 8 bases not matched to a gene; V was cut back by 1 base and J by 0 bases. CDR3 length: 17 residues. Looked up from germline, CDR1 is SQVTM and CDR2 is ANQGSEA. This chain links TRBV29-1 with TRBJ2-1, with 8 bases lining up with TRBD1. Sequencing was performed on NKG2D-low CD8+ T cells sorted from blood. This receptor was taken from a human donor with alopecia areata. As DNA, the CDR3 is TGCAGCGTTGAAGGCGGTCGGACAGGGAGCTCCTACAATGAGCAGTTCTTC. Encoded protein: CSVEGGRTGSSYNEQFF.